Following are 22 T cell receptor beta chains from one sample sequenced in a study of cytomegalovirus exposure and HLA in healthy donors. The PCR was carried out with 60 Vbeta primers and 13 Jbeta primers. Assay: immunoSEQ multiplex PCR; the TCRdb copy retains only in-frame clones and omits some. The table lists 160,000 or so clones, around three quarters of them singletons. The sequencing input was PBMCs. Receptors were obtained from a man aged 35-49 years in good health and CMV-seronegative.

The chain joins TRBV7-9 to TRBJ1-2, with a tentative D call TRBD1 (5 bases). The V end lost 0 bases, the J end lost 1 base, and 9 bases lay between the germline ends. The CDR3 length is 15 residues. Germline-derived CDR1 and CDR2 are SEHNR and FQNEAQ (reference sequence). CDR3 nucleotides: TGTGCCAGCAGCTTAGCGCCGACAGTTAACTATGGCTACACCTTC. Protein: CASSLAPTVNYGYTF. The full variable domain, its missing parts supplied by reference TRBV7-9 and TRBJ1-2, is DTGVSQNPRHKITKRGQNVTFRCDPISEHNRLYWYRQTLGQGPEFLTYFQNEAQLEKSRLLSDRFSAERPKGSFSTLEIQRTEQGDSAMYLCASSLAPTVNYGYTFGSGTRLTVV.

This sequence joins TRBV18 and TRBJ2-4, with D perhaps matching TRBD2 (5 bases). CDR1 and CDR2 (germline): KGHSH, LQKENI. Trimming cost V 2 bases and J 7 bases, with 15 bases left between them. This CDR3 has 15 residues. The CDR3 protein is CASSPGPAGVNIQYF. DNA for the CDR3: TGTGCCAGCTCACCAGGGCCGGCCGGGGTTAACATTCAGTACTTC.

The gene calls are TRBV30 and TRBJ1-2, with TRBD1 identical over 7 bases. The V gene's germline CDR1 is GTSNPN and CDR2 SVGIG (reference sequence). The CDR3 runs to 13 residues. Unmatched junction bases numbered 2, after V lost 0 bases and J lost 4 bases. The CDR3 spells CAWSVGTVYGYTF. CDR3 in DNA: TGTGCCTGGAGTGTAGGGACAGTCTATGGCTACACCTTC.

The chain couples TRBV5-1 to TRBJ2-3; perhaps TRBD2 as D (6 bases). Looked up from germline, CDR1 is SGHRS and CDR2 is YFSETQ. This CDR3 comprises 15 residues. The ends were cut back, 3 bases at V and 0 bases at J, with 11 bases in the middle. CDR3 in DNA: TGCGCCAGCAGCTGGTTAGCGGCTAGCACAGATACGCAGTATTTT. Protein sequence: CASSWLAASTDTQYF.

This clone was counted a single time. Here the CDR3 DNA reads TGTGCCAGCAGTTACGGGCCCCACTCCTTTGCCGAGCAGTACTTC. Amino acids: CASSYGPHSFAEQYF. The rearrangement uses TRBV6-5 and TRBJ2-7; D remains ambiguous. The V gene's germline CDR1 is MNHEY and CDR2 SVGAGI. Between the trimmed V and J ends, which lost 2 bases and 6 bases, there was a span of 17 bases. The CDR3 has 15 amino acids.

The rearrangement joins TRBV6-1 to TRBJ1-5, with TRBD1 matching over 7 bases. V shed 6 bases and J 7 bases; nucleotides not matched to a gene: 9. The germline gives CDR1 MNHNS, CDR2 SASEGT. The CDR3 has 14 amino acids. The CDR3 nucleotides are TGTGCCAGCAGGGACCTGACAGGGTGGCAGCCCCAGCATTTT. It encodes CASRDLTGWQPQHF.

This clone turned up a few times. V is TRBV9 and J is TRBJ2-3, with D possibly matching TRBD2 (6 bases). This CDR3 is built from 12 residues. The germline gives CDR1 SGDLS, CDR2 YYNGEE. The ends were cut back, 10 bases at V and 5 bases at J, with 14 bases in the middle. The CDR3 loop is CASRGAGDTQYF. In nucleotides, the CDR3 is TGTGCCTCTCGCGGGGCTGGAGATACGCAGTATTTT.

The table lists this clone with a few counts. The chain uses TRBV5-4 and TRBJ2-7, with 9 bases identical to TRBD1. The CDR3 is 14 residues long. The J segment lost 6 bases and the V segment lost 1 base, leaving 5 bases of the junction unmatched. Germline CDR1 SGHNT, CDR2 YYREEE (reference sequence). CDR3 sequence: CASSLRDRVIEQYF. The CDR3, as DNA: TGTGCCAGCAGCTTGAGGGACAGGGTTATCGAGCAGTACTTC.

In this sample, this clone turned up a few times. This rearrangement joins TRBV7-2 to TRBJ1-6; 10 nucleotides align to TRBD1. The CDR3 consists of 18 residues. Germline assignment: CDR1 SGHTA and CDR2 FQGNSA. J gave up 1 base and V 3 bases, and 6 bases lay outside the gene matches. CDR3 sequence reads: CASSFRTGGRSYNSPLHF. The CDR3 DNA sequence: TGTGCCAGCAGCTTTCGGACAGGGGGAAGGTCCTATAATTCACCCCTCCACTTT. Using reference TRBV7-2 and TRBJ1-6 for the parts outside the CDR3, the full variable domain is GAGVSQSPSNKVTEKGKDVELRCDPISGHTALYWYRQSLGQGLEFLIYFQGNSAPDKSGLPSDRFSAERTGGSVSTLTIQRTQQEDSAVYLCASSFRTGGRSYNSPLHFGNGTRLTVT.

This clone has a single count. The rearrangement links TRBV5-1 to TRBJ1-1; D may be TRBD1 (5 bases). V lost 6 bases to trimming and J lost 7 bases, with 16 bases between them. The CDR3 loop spans 13 amino acids. Germline values: CDR1 SGHRS, CDR2 YFSETQ. The CDR3 here is CASTLRPGNEAFF. In DNA, the CDR3 is TGCGCCAGCACCCTCCGGCCAGGGAATGAAGCTTTCTTT.

This clone was seen once. The chain recombines TRBV30 with TRBJ1-1; a possible D gene is TRBD1 (6 bases). The germline V and J ends were trimmed by 4 bases and 0 bases, with 15 bases remaining between them. This CDR3 spans 15 amino acids. In germline, CDR1 is GTSNPN, CDR2 SVGIG (reference sequence). The CDR3 sequence is CAWKSQGTMNTEAFF. The CDR3 nucleotides are TGTGCCTGGAAATCCCAGGGGACCATGAACACTGAAGCTTTCTTT.

The genes are TRBV7-2 and TRBJ1-2; 9 bases align to TRBD1. The ends lost 5 bases at V and 4 bases at J; junction bases unmatched: 5. In germline, CDR1 is SGHTA, CDR2 FQGNSA. The CDR3 runs to 14 residues. As DNA, the CDR3 is TGTGCCAGCAGCACCCCGGACAGGGGCTATGGCTACACCTTC. Translating gives CASSTPDRGYGYTF.

The rearrangement joins TRBV7-9 to TRBJ1-1; a possible D gene is TRBD1 (6 bases). Trimming cost V 1 base and J 11 bases, with 14 bases left between them. This CDR3 is built from 13 residues. The germline V gene encodes CDR1 SEHNR and CDR2 FQNEAQ (reference sequence). CDR3: CASSLEYWGLAFF. The CDR3 DNA is TGTGCCAGCAGCTTAGAATATTGGGGGCTGGCTTTCTTT.

V usage is TRBV10-3 and J usage is TRBJ1-5; D is unresolved. The V and J ends lost 0 bases and 5 bases respectively, with 8 bases between them. The germline V gene has CDR1 ENHRY and CDR2 SYGVKD. CDR3 length equals 14 residues. The CDR3 sequence is CAISESRVDQPQHF. The DNA for the CDR3 is TGTGCCATCAGTGAGTCTAGAGTAGATCAGCCCCAGCATTTT.

The V call is TRBV7-9, the J call TRBJ1-1; TRBD1 matches 7 bases. This CDR3 is 14 amino acids long. V trimming: 4 bases; J trimming: 0 bases; junction bases outside the gene matches: 2. CDR1 is SEHNR, CDR2 FQNEAQ, per germline (reference sequence). This CDR3 is CASSSTGLNTEAFF. The CDR3 DNA follows: TGTGCCAGCAGCTCGACAGGGCTGAACACTGAAGCTTTCTTT.

The chain carries TRBV27 and TRBJ2-2; weak D call: TRBD1 (5 bases). The germline V gene has CDR1 MNHEY and CDR2 SMNVEV (reference sequence). The CDR3 loop spans 12 amino acids. V was shortened by 5 bases and J by 8 bases, with 9 bases between the two germline ends. In DNA form, the CDR3 reads TGTGCCAGCAGTGCACGACAGGGGGAGCTGTTTTTT. Protein: CASSARQGELFF.

The count of this clone is one. This rearrangement joins TRBV5-1 to TRBJ2-1; 8 nucleotides align to TRBD1. V lost 4 bases, J lost 1 base, and 7 bases stayed unmatched. The CDR3 sequence is 16 residues long. From germline, CDR1 is SGHRS and CDR2 YFSETQ. The chain's CDR3 is CASSSLRTGSYNEQFF. The CDR3 DNA sequence: TGCGCCAGCAGCAGTCTCAGGACAGGGTCCTACAATGAGCAGTTCTTC. The complete variable domain, with remaining parts taken from reference TRBV5-1 and TRBJ2-1, reads KAGVTQTPRYLIKTRGQQVTLSCSPISGHRSVSWYQQTPGQGLQFLFEYFSETQRNKGNFPGRFSGRQFSNSRSEMNVSTLELGDSALYLCASSSLRTGSYNEQFFGPGTRLTVL.

CDR3 DNA sequence: TGCGCCAGCAGCGCGCTTCCCCGGGGGTACGAGCAGTACTTC. This codes for CASSALPRGYEQYF. V is TRBV4-1 and J is TRBJ2-7, with a possible D match to TRBD2 (6 bases). The V end was cut by 5 bases, the J end by 4 bases, with 15 bases between. The germline V gene encodes CDR1 MGHRA and CDR2 YSYEKL. The CDR3 is 14 amino acids.

The chain carries TRBV30 and TRBJ2-3; TRBD2 agrees at 7 bases. The CDR3 is 14 residues long. CDR1 is GTSNPN, CDR2 SVGIG, per germline (reference sequence). Trimming cost V 0 bases and J 9 bases; bases outside gene matches: 9. The CDR3 protein is CAWSVTGGRDTQYF. CDR3 sequence (DNA): TGTGCCTGGAGTGTAACGGGAGGAAGGGACACGCAGTATTTT.

This clone has a handful of counts. The V gene is TRBV7-3, the J gene TRBJ2-7; 9 bases align to TRBD1. Trimming at V came to 2 bases and at J to 4 bases, leaving 3 bases not matched to a gene. Germline lookup yields CDR1 SGHTA and CDR2 FQGTGA. This CDR3 has 14 amino acids. The CDR3 bases are TGTGCCAGCAGCTTAGGGGGACAGGGATACGAGCAGTACTTC. Translating it yields CASSLGGQGYEQYF.

The chain links TRBV27 to TRBJ2-7, with 7 nucleotides matching TRBD2. J lost 4 bases, V lost 6 bases, and 9 bases had no gene match. CDR1 and CDR2 (germline): MNHEY, SMNVEV (reference sequence). The CDR3 has 14 residues. The CDR3 is CASRPVGGRYEQYF. In DNA, the CDR3 is TGTGCCAGCAGGCCCGTCGGGGGGAGGTACGAGCAGTACTTC.

The chain recombines TRBV5-6 with TRBJ1-2, with D tentatively TRBD1 (5 bases). This CDR3 region has 13 residues. CDR1 is SGHDT, CDR2 YYEEEE, per germline. V lost 0 bases and J 6 bases, leaving 9 bases between the germline ends. The chain's CDR3 is CASSLGGRDGYTF. The CDR3 coding sequence is TGTGCCAGCAGCTTGGGGGGCCGCGATGGCTACACCTTC.